These T cell receptor beta chains were read from a single sample in a study of early T cells in non-severe SARS-CoV-2 infection. Using its own MiXCR run on the 5' RACE reads, TCRdb lists one record per CDR3 protein. The sample has tens of thousands of distinct CDR3 sequences, more than 9% seen once. The source material was whole blood. Every receptor here comes from an adult who was a healthcare worker with PCR-confirmed SARS-CoV-2 infection or an uninfected control (not recorded which). Both conserved end residues are trimmed from each CDR3.

j_call v_call cdr3_aa
TRBJ2-7 TRBV12-5 ASLGQGSYEQY
TRBJ2-7 TRBV4-3 ASSQDVGAYEQY
TRBJ1-1 TRBV9 ASSVAHLNTEAF
TRBJ2-2 TRBV12-3/TRBV12-4 ASIFSGSNTGELF
TRBJ2-6 TRBV10-3 AISGETGANVLT
TRBJ2-7 TRBV4-2 ASSQYTGTGPYEQY
TRBJ2-4 TRBV11-1 ASSLSPSIAKNIQY
TRBJ2-3 TRBV20-1 SAQAGYTDTQY
TRBJ2-1 TRBV29-1 SVARTSGRYVEQF
TRBJ1-2 TRBV5-4 ASSLRRPSYGYT
TRBJ1-5 TRBV12-3/TRBV12-4 ASRAGTGSNQPQH
TRBJ1-1 TRBV2 ASSSQGANEAF
TRBJ2-4 TRBV18 ASSPDRNIQY
TRBJ1-1 TRBV7-8 ASSFGTEAF
TRBJ2-7 TRBV5-1 ASSFISGETYEQY
TRBJ1-2 TRBV19 ASSIPQGGGYT
TRBJ2-4 TRBV4-1 ASSQADNTDIQY
TRBJ2-5 TRBV5-1 ASSLVGGALETQY
TRBJ1-2 TRBV7-8 ASSLFRYGYT
TRBJ1-5 TRBV27 ASSFRQGQNQPQH
TRBJ2-3 TRBV29-1 SVVLAGGGDTQY
TRBJ2-3 TRBV20-1 SAGPAGVTDTQY
TRBJ2-2 TRBV29-1 SVPGQRITGELF
TRBJ1-1 TRBV7-9 ASNLLAGQGDTEAF
TRBJ2-7 TRBV6-1 ASSDVGTSGRSYEQY
TRBJ2-2 TRBV6-2/TRBV6-3 ASSYLSGATGELF
TRBJ1-1 TRBV7-8 ASSPITGYTEAF
TRBJ2-3 TRBV7-8 ASSGRFTDTQY
TRBJ2-1 TRBV5-4 ASSSGLAPGEQF
TRBJ1-1 TRBV7-2 ASSSQVNTEAF
TRBJ1-1 TRBV3-1 ASSQDPAGGAF
TRBJ2-2 TRBV6-2/TRBV6-3 ASSRPGELF
TRBJ2-3 TRBV9 ASSVEGASTDTQY
TRBJ1-5 TRBV20-1 SASPRAESAQH
TRBJ1-4 TRBV6-1 ASSEGGRGEKLF
TRBJ2-7 TRBV12-3/TRBV12-4 ASSLTSTTYEQY
TRBJ2-2 TRBV7-2 ASSPYWTSGRWANTGELF
TRBJ2-5 TRBV6-6 ASSDADRGQETQY
TRBJ2-7 TRBV19 ASSIGGESYEQY
TRBJ1-5 TRBV6-6 ASSYSRGSNQPQH
TRBJ2-5 TRBV6-2/TRBV6-3 ASSGTSGYQETQY
TRBJ2-2 TRBV12-3/TRBV12-4 ASSSAGIPGELF
TRBJ2-6 TRBV20-1 SARPAPGQRSGANVLT
TRBJ2-1 TRBV7-2 ASSPMRQNSYNEQF
TRBJ1-2 TRBV13 ASSLSRGRYGYT
TRBJ1-3 TRBV4-3 ASSPLQGSGNTIY
TRBJ2-1 TRBV6-2/TRBV6-3 ASSPGTPGQF
TRBJ2-7 TRBV12-3/TRBV12-4 ASSRTLYEQY
TRBJ2-3 TRBV6-1 ASSRPATQY
TRBJ2-1 TRBV11-3 ASSFYLSSYNEQF
TRBJ2-4 TRBV5-1 ASSGGILAKNIQY
TRBJ1-6 TRBV2 ASSDWEGNSPLH